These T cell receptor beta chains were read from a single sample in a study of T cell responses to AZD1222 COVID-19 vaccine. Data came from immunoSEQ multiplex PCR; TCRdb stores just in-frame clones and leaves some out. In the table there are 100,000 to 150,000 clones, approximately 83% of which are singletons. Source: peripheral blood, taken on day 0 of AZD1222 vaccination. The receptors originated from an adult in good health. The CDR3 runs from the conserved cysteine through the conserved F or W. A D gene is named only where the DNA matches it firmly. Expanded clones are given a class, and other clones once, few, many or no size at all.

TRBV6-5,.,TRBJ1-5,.,TGTGCCAGCAGCCCGTCAAGGCATCTCCCGCCCCAGCATTTT,CASSPSRHLPPQHF
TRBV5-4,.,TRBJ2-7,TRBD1,TGTGCCAGCAGCTTGGACGGGACAGCCGACGAGCAGTACTTC,CASSLDGTADEQYF
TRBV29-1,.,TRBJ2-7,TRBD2,TGCAGCGTAGCGGGGGGACCGGACCTGCCCCTCTACGAGCAGTACTTC,CSVAGGPDLPLYEQYF
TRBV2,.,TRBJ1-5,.,TGTGCCAGCATGCAAGAAAGCAATCAGCCCCAGCATTTT,CASMQESNQPQHF
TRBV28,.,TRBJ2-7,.,TGTGCCTCAGCCTTCCCTAGTTCCTCCTACGAGCAGTACTTC,CASAFPSSSYEQYF
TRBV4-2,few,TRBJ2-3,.,TGTGCCAGCAGCCAGGGGCGGGGTGAGAGAGATACGCAGTATTTT,CASSQGRGERDTQYF
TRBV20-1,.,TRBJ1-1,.,TGCAGTGCCCTAGGTGACAGTGAAGCTTTCTTT,CSALGDSEAFF
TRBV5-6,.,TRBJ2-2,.,TGTGCCAGCAGCTTTGGCCAGGGGTACGACACCGGGGAGCTGTTTTTT,CASSFGQGYDTGELFF
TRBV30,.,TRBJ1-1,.,TGTGCCTGGGTTCAGGGGAACACTGAAGCTTTCTTT,CAWVQGNTEAFF
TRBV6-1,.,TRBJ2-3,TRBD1,TGTGCCAGCAGTGACCACGGGACAGGGGATATTGATACGCAGTATTTT,CASSDHGTGDIDTQYF
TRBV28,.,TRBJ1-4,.,TGTGCCAGCAGCCACCATTCGGGGGGTAGAGAGGGGTTTAATGAAAAACTGTTTTTT,CASSHHSGGREGFNEKLFF
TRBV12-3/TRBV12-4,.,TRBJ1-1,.,TGTGCCAGCAGTCCGGTTTGGAACACTGAAGCTTTCTTT,CASSPVWNTEAFF
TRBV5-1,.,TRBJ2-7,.,TGCGCCAGCAGCTTGGATTCGGCGAACCAGCAGTACTTC,CASSLDSANQQYF
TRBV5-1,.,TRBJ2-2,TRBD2,TGCGCCAGCAGCCGGGCGGGGGACCTCCGGGAGCTGTTTTTT,CASSRAGDLRELFF
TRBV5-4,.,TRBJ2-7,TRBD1,TGTGCCAGCAGCACCGGGACAGGGGGCCTCTCCTACGAGCAGTACTTC,CASSTGTGGLSYEQYF
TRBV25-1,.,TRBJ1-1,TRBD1,TGTGCCAGCAGTGGAGAGACAGGGGGGTTCAGTGAAGCTTTCTTT,CASSGETGGFSEAFF
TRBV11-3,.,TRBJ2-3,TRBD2,TGTGCCAGCAGCTTAGCGACGACTAGCCGAAGAGTAGATACGCAGTATTTT,CASSLATTSRRVDTQYF
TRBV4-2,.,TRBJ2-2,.,TGTGCCAGCAGCAAGACCGGGGAGCTGTTTTTT,CASSKTGELFF
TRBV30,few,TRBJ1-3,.,TGTGCCCGGGACTGGAGGGGTGGAAACACCATATATTTT,CARDWRGGNTIYF
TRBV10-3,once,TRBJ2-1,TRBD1,TGTGCCATCAGGCGGACAGGGGGATCCTACAATGAGCAGTTCTTC,CAIRRTGGSYNEQFF
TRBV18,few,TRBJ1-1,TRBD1,TGTGCCAGCTCACAGAGACAGGGGAACACTGAAGCTTTCTTT,CASSQRQGNTEAFF
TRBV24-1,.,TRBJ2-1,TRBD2,TGTGCCACCAGTGATTGGACTAGTAGCGGCAATGAGCAGTTCTTC,CATSDWTSSGNEQFF
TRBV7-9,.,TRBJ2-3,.,TGTGCCAGCAGCCCCTCCCGAGATACGCAGTATTTT,CASSPSRDTQYF
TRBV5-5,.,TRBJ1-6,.,TGTGCCAGCAGCTTGGCCATAGTAGGGAATTCACCCCTCCACTTT,CASSLAIVGNSPLHF
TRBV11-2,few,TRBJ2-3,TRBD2,TGTGCCAGCAGCTTAGGACTAGCCGGGGGAGAAGATACGCAGTATTTT,CASSLGLAGGEDTQYF
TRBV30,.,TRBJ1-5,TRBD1,TGTGCCTGGAGTGCCACCACAGGGGCCCGGAATCAGCCCCAGCATTTT,CAWSATTGARNQPQHF
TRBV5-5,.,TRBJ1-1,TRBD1,TGTGCCAGCAGCTCTAGACAGGGTGAAGCTTTCTTT,CASSSRQGEAFF
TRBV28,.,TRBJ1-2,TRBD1,TGTGCCAGCAGTTCCACAGGGGTGGGTGGCTACACCTTC,CASSSTGVGGYTF